The 13 T cell receptor beta chains listed next were all sequenced from one sample in a study of T cell repertoires in cytomegalovirus infection. TCRdb independently ran MiXCR on the reads; one entry per CDR3 protein. The sample records some 350,000 distinct CDR3 sequences, 18% being singletons. Sequences were obtained from PBMCs. These receptors all stem from a human donor in good health (CMV status not recorded). Some clones in this sample may be carry-over from other donors' samples.

This clonotype showed up just a few times. For the CDR3, the DNA is TGTGCCAGCAGTCCGGGAAGCAATGAAAAACTGTTTTTT. It specifies CASSPGSNEKLFF. The rearrangement links TRBV6-5 to TRBJ1-4; D is unresolved. Germline CDR1 reads MNHEY; CDR2 reads SVGAGI. V gave up 5 bases and J gave up 5 bases, with 9 bases separating them. The CDR3 extends over 13 amino acids.

This clonotype was detected only a few times. The J gene is TRBJ2-7, the V gene TRBV7-7; unclear D gene. Germline CDR1 is SSHAT and CDR2 is FNYEAQ (reference sequence). This CDR3 contains 13 residues. Trimming left V 6 bases short and J 2 bases short, with 11 bases between. The CDR3 loop reads CASSKSPAYEQYF. In nucleotides, the CDR3 is TGTGCCAGCAGTAAGTCCCCGGCCTACGAGCAGTACTTC.

This CDR3 is CASSMSPRLEQYF. CDR3 DNA sequence: TGTGCCAGTAGTATGAGTCCCCGGCTCGAGCAGTACTTC. This rearrangement joins TRBV19 to TRBJ2-7; D is uncertain. V lost 3 bases, J lost 6 bases, and 12 bases lay in between. This CDR3 region has 13 residues. Germline CDR1 reads LNHDA; CDR2 reads SQIVND (reference sequence).

V usage is TRBV7-9 and J usage is TRBJ2-7; 8 positions agree with TRBD1. V trimming: 6 bases; J trimming: 3 bases; junction bases outside the gene matches: 7. This CDR3 is built from 14 residues. The germline V gene encodes CDR1 SEHNR and CDR2 FQNEAQ (reference sequence). The chain's CDR3 is CASRPGQGFYEQYF. As DNA, the CDR3 is TGTGCCAGCAGACCCGGACAGGGATTCTACGAGCAGTACTTC.

The rearrangement joins TRBV12-5 to TRBJ2-3; a possible D gene is TRBD1 (6 bases). The CDR3 has 16 amino acids. Germline-derived CDR1 and CDR2 are LGHNT and FRNRAP. With 1 base removed from V and 1 base from J, the gap between germline ends came to 12 bases. CDR3 sequence reads: CASGLGLGGRTDTQYF. The CDR3 bases are TGTGCTAGTGGTTTGGGGTTAGGGGGACGCACAGATACGCAGTATTTT.

This clonotype has a handful of counts. V is TRBV7-9 and J is TRBJ1-1; D is unresolved. Germline loops: CDR1 SEHNR, CDR2 FQNEAQ (reference sequence). This CDR3 spans 14 amino acids. The germline V and J ends were trimmed by 8 bases and 0 bases, with 13 bases remaining between them. CDR3 residues: CASDQEALNTEAFF. The CDR3 DNA follows: TGTGCCAGCGACCAGGAGGCTTTGAACACTGAAGCTTTCTTT.

This clonotype was observed many times. This chain uses TRBV7-9 with TRBJ1-1; 8 bases fit TRBD1. Trimming cost V 4 bases and J 2 bases; bases outside gene matches: 3. Germline values: CDR1 SEHNR, CDR2 FQNEAQ (reference sequence). The CDR3 loop spans 14 amino acids. CDR3 region: CASSSDRANTEAFF. CDR3 DNA sequence: TGTGCCAGCAGCTCGGACAGGGCAAACACTGAAGCTTTCTTT.

This clonotype was counted at least ten times. The V call is TRBV25-1, the J call TRBJ2-7, with D unresolved. The CDR3 totals 10 residues. The germline V gene encodes CDR1 MGHDK and CDR2 SYGVNS. V was clipped by 8 bases and J by 2 bases, with 4 bases between them. For the CDR3, the DNA is TGTGCCAGCTCCGCCTACGAGCAGTACTTC. Translated: CASSAYEQYF.

The chain joins TRBV4-1 to TRBJ2-5; possible D gene TRBD1, 6 bases. This CDR3 has 14 residues. Germline CDR1 reads MGHRA; CDR2 reads YSYEKL. V dropped 3 bases and J dropped 5 bases, with 13 bases sitting between them. DNA for the CDR3: TGCGCCAGCAGCCAGCTGACAGGCCTGGAGACCCAGTACTTC. It codes for CASSQLTGLETQYF.

This chain connects TRBV6-2 or TRBV6-3 to TRBJ2-1; a weak D match, TRBD2 (5 bases). The V gene's germline CDR1 is MNHEY and CDR2 SVGEGT. V was cut by 6 bases and J by 8 bases, with 17 bases left in between. This CDR3 comprises 14 residues. The CDR3 protein is CASRGALSRDEQFF. DNA for the CDR3: TGTGCCAGCAGAGGCGCACTTTCGCGGGATGAGCAGTTCTTC.

The gene calls are TRBV12-3 or TRBV12-4 and TRBJ2-5; TRBD1 agrees at 11 bases. Trimming cost V 3 bases and J 6 bases; bases outside gene matches: 6. The CDR3 runs to 15 residues. The CDR3 bases are TGTGCCAGCAGTTTGTGGACAGGGGGCGTCCAGACCCAGTACTTC. Translating gives CASSLWTGGVQTQYF.

This clonotype has at least ten counts. This sequence joins TRBV7-2 and TRBJ2-7, with 7 bases aligning to TRBD1. The CDR3 contains 14 residues. V lost 4 bases, J lost 2 bases, and 5 bases stayed unmatched. The germline CDR1 and CDR2 sequences are SGHTA and FQGNSA. In DNA form, the CDR3 reads TGTGCCAGCAGCTCGCGACAGGGCCCCTACGAGCAGTACTTC. It codes for CASSSRQGPYEQYF.

The chain links TRBV20-1 to TRBJ2-5; 7 bases agree with TRBD2. Germline-derived CDR1 and CDR2 are DFQATT and SNEGSKA (reference sequence). This CDR3 is 18 amino acids long. Trimming took 2 bases from V and 5 from J; bases not matched to a gene: 20. The CDR3 DNA follows: TGCAGTGCTAGATGGGAGGGGCACCCCCGAAATCTTTTGGAGACCCAGTACTTC. It translates to CSARWEGHPRNLLETQYF.